The T cell receptor beta chain under discussion was sequenced for a study of T cells in Graves' hyperthyroidism and ophthalmopathy. Study details: Any treatment followed the collection of peripheral blood at initial diagnosis.

This clonotype was observed at least ten times. What it binds is not known. Amplification of TCR beta CDR3 regions used RNA as the template. HTBI primers were the set used in a first-round RT-PCR of the TCR CDR3. TCRdb re-analysed the multiplex PCR reads in MiXCR, keeping a single row per CDR3 protein. The data contain approximately 560,000 distinct CDR3 sequences, 15% to 19% of them singletons. General study results and limits: Ophthalmopathy was distinguished from stable hyperthyroidism by 13 V-J signatures.

The clonotype comes from a woman aged 25 to 39 with Graves' hyperthyroidism. Sequences were obtained from blood.

For the CDR3, the DNA is TGCAGTGCTAGAACTGGTGAGCAGTTCTTC. Translating gives CSARTGEQFF. The chain links TRBV20-1 to TRBJ2-1, with D unresolved. Germline V gene data show CDR1 as DFQATT and CDR2 as SNEGSKA (reference sequence). The CDR3 has 10 residues. V gave up 2 bases and J gave up 9 bases, with 5 bases separating them.